This T cell receptor (beta chain) comes out of a study of vaccination and CD4 T cells after COVID-19. Study-level background: Post-vaccine sampling followed dose two by a median roughly 76 days (range 14 to 241). Overlapping SARS-CoV-2, HCoV-NL63, HCoV-OC43 and HCoV-229E spike peptides were used to stimulate cells.

Once obtained from cultured CD4+ T cells, the DNA was sequenced using the Oncomine TCR Beta short-read assay. TCRdb re-analysed the PCR reads in MiXCR, keeping a single row per CDR3 protein. The table shows 10,000 to 15,000 distinct CDR3 sequences, with approximately 60% occurring only once. This CDR3 contains 15 residues. Germline CDR1 and CDR2: SNHLY and FYNNEI. With V trimmed by 7 bases and J by 0 bases, 5 bases remained unmatched. Treatment indicated: 10-day PBMC culture with coronavirus spike peptide pools or control peptides (ViraFEST assay). Before TCRs were sequenced, ViraFEST expanded antigen-specific T cells with peptide pools. The medium had half its volume replaced with fresh IL-2 medium on days 3 and 7. A note on this clonotype: Its antigen is not known.

The source of this sequence is a human donor who had recovered from COVID-19. The sequenced sample consisted of CD4+ T cells from blood, cultured in vitro. The chain employs TRBV2 and TRBJ1-5, with 8 bases lining up with TRBD1. The CDR3 region has the DNA TGTGCCAGCATCTCAGGGGGCGGTAGCAATCAGCCCCAGCATTTT. Its protein product is CASISGGGSNQPQHF. Using reference TRBV2 and TRBJ1-5 for the parts outside the CDR3, the full variable domain is EPEVTQTPSHQVTQMGQEVILRCVPISNHLYFYWYRQILGQKVEFLVSFYNNEISEKSEIFDDQFSVERPDGSNFTLKIRSTKLEDSAMYFCASISGGGSNQPQHFGDGTRLSIL.